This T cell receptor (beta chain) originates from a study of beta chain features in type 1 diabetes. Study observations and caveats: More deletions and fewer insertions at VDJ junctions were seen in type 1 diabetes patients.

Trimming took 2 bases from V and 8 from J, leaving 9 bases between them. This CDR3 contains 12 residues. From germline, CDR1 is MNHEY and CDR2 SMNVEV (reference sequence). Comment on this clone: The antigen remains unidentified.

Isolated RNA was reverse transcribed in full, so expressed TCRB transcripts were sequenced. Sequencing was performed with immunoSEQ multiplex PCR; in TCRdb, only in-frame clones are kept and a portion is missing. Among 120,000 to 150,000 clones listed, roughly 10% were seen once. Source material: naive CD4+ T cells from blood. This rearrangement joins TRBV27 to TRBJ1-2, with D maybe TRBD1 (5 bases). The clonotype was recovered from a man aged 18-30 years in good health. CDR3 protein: CASSLQGQGYTF. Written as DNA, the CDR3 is TGTGCCAGCAGTTTACAGGGCCAAGGCTACACCTTC.